Listed here is a single TCR beta chain. Some clones are missing from TCRdb's copy, which holds only in-frame ones; the method was immunoSEQ multiplex PCR. The sample includes 150,000 to 200,000 clones, approximately 87% of them seen just once. The sample is drawn from a study of blood T cell repertoires in COVID-19. The sequence was obtained from a man younger than 35 with active or convalescent COVID-19. The specimen sequenced was peripheral blood.

The CDR3 loop is CASSSLQGNTEAFF. The CDR3 DNA reads TGCGCCAGCAGCAGCCTTCAGGGGAACACTGAAGCTTTCTTT. V gene TRBV5-1 combines with J gene TRBJ1-1; the D gene is possibly TRBD1 (5 bases). V lost 4 bases to trimming and J lost 1 base, with 11 bases between them. Germline-derived CDR1 and CDR2 are SGHRS and YFSETQ. This CDR3 spans 14 amino acids.